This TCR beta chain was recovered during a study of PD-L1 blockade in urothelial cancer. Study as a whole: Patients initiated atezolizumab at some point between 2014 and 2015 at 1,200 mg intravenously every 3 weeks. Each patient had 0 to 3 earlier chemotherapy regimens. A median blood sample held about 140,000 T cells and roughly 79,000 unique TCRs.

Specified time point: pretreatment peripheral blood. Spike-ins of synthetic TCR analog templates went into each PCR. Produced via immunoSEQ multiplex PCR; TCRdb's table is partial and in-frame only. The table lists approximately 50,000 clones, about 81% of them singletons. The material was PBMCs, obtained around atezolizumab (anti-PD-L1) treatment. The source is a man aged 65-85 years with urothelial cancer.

CDR3 region: CASSVTSGTVLTDTQYF. In nucleotides, the CDR3 is TGTGCCAGCAGCGTGACTAGCGGGACTGTTTTAACAGATACGCAGTATTTT. This chain uses TRBV9 with TRBJ2-3, with TRBD2 identical over 11 bases. The CDR3 length is 17 residues. Losses at the gene ends were 2 bases for V and 3 bases for J; bases not matched to a gene: 8. The V gene's germline CDR1 is SGDLS and CDR2 YYNGEE.